The 27 T cell receptor beta chains listed next were all sequenced from one sample in a study of blood T cell repertoires in COVID-19. Libraries were prepared by immunoSEQ multiplex PCR; TCRdb keeps only in-frame clonotypes and omits some of them. This sample yields 35,000 to 50,000 clones, of which about 90% are seen a single time; approximately 1.5% belongs to the top ten. Material: peripheral blood. The receptors come from a middle-aged woman with acute or convalescent COVID-19.

The chain joins TRBV21-1 to TRBJ1-5; TRBD1 reflects the table's D call only, with no check against the DNA. TRBV21-1 is a listed pseudogene. The CDR3 runs 14 residues. The CDR3 DNA reads as TGTGCCAGCAGCACTGGGGACAGGGGGCAGCCCCAGCATTTT. Translating gives CASSTGDRGQPQHF.

The CDR3 region has the DNA TGTGCCAGCAGTTTATCAACTATGTCCCCCAGGGAGGCCTATGGCTACACCTTC. Protein: CASSLSTMSPREAYGYTF. The rearrangement links TRBV27 to TRBJ1-2; D might be TRBD1 (5 bases). The CDR3 is 18 amino acids. The ends were cut back, 0 bases at V and 4 bases at J, with 21 bases in the middle. Germline CDR1 reads MNHEY; CDR2 reads SMNVEV (reference sequence).

This clone was seen a few times. This chain links TRBV2 with TRBJ1-1; 7 bases are a match to TRBD1. CDR3 length: 16 amino acids. CDR1 and CDR2 (germline): SNHLY, FYNNEI. V lost 3 bases, J lost 5 bases, and 12 bases stayed unmatched. The CDR3: CASSDPTTGKGTEAFF. CDR3 DNA sequence: TGTGCCAGCAGTGATCCAACGACAGGGAAGGGGACTGAAGCTTTCTTT.

This clone has a single count. The chain recombines TRBV28 with TRBJ2-5, with 7 bases aligning to TRBD2. Per germline, CDR1 MDHEN and CDR2 SYDVKM. With V trimmed by 4 bases and J by 0 bases, 8 bases remained unmatched. This CDR3 region has 16 residues. CDR3 protein: CASSWFGEGYQETQYF. The CDR3 DNA sequence: TGTGCCAGCAGTTGGTTCGGGGAGGGGTACCAAGAGACCCAGTACTTC.

The chain recombines TRBV28 with TRBJ2-7; 10 nucleotides line up with TRBD1. Germline CDR1 reads MDHEN; CDR2 reads SYDVKM. The trim removed 3 bases at V and 6 bases at J, leaving 5 bases unmatched. The CDR3 has 14 residues. CDR3 nucleotides: TGTGCCAGCAGTTTCGGTGGACAGGGGGTCGAGCAGTACTTC. Its protein is CASSFGGQGVEQYF.

This clone was observed a single time. This chain connects TRBV4-3 to TRBJ2-1, with 7 positions matching TRBD1. This CDR3 region has 16 residues. With 0 bases clipped from V and 6 bases from J, the junction kept 8 bases outside the gene matches. Germline V gene data show CDR1 as LGHNA and CDR2 as YSLEER. The CDR3 here is CASSQEGQRGGNEQFF. CDR3 nucleotide sequence: TGCGCCAGCAGCCAAGAGGGACAGAGGGGCGGCAATGAGCAGTTCTTC.

This clone occurred a few times. This chain links TRBV29-1 with TRBJ1-5; possibly TRBD1 for D (6 bases). Germline assignment: CDR1 SQVTM and CDR2 ANQGSEA. This CDR3 has 14 amino acids. Trimming pared 4 bases from V and 0 bases from J, leaving 10 bases between. The CDR3 loop reads CSVGGQYSNQPQHF. CDR3 nucleotide sequence: TGCAGCGTTGGGGGGCAATATAGCAATCAGCCCCAGCATTTT.

V usage is TRBV19 and J usage is TRBJ1-1; 8 bases map to TRBD1. V dropped 4 bases and J dropped 5; count of bases not matched to a gene: 3. The CDR3 runs 13 residues. Germline assignment: CDR1 LNHDA and CDR2 SQIVND (reference sequence). The CDR3 nucleotides are TGTGCCAGTAGTACGACAGGGGAAACTGAAGCTTTCTTT. As protein: CASSTTGETEAFF.

The chain is built from TRBV5-6 and TRBJ2-2, with a tentative D call TRBD2 (5 bases). Germline CDR1 is SGHDT and CDR2 is YYEEEE. V lost 3 bases to trimming and J lost 1 base, with 16 bases between them. CDR3 length equals 17 residues. For the CDR3, the DNA is TGTGCCAGCAGCTCGCGGACTGGGCCCTTGAACACCGGGGAGCTGTTTTTT. The encoded protein is CASSSRTGPLNTGELFF.

The V call is TRBV29-1, the J call TRBJ2-7; 12 bases match TRBD1. Germline V gene data show CDR1 as SQVTM and CDR2 as ANQGSEA. V was clipped by 7 bases and J by 6 bases; unmatched bases: 7. The length of the CDR3 is 13 residues. The CDR3 sequence is CSAEGQGAGEQYF. The CDR3 nucleotides are TGCAGCGCGGAGGGACAGGGGGCGGGCGAGCAGTACTTC.

The V call is TRBV18, the J call TRBJ2-1; the match to TRBD2 covers 11 bases. Germline CDR1 is KGHSH and CDR2 is LQKENI. With V trimmed by 2 bases and J by 5 bases, 8 bases remained unmatched. The CDR3 length is 17 residues. The CDR3 reads CASSPRLAGRLDNEQFF. The CDR3 DNA is TGTGCCAGCTCACCAAGACTAGCGGGAAGGCTGGACAATGAGCAGTTCTTC.

This chain uses TRBV28 with TRBJ2-3; 9 bases fit TRBD1. The V and J ends lost 5 bases and 6 bases, in that order; junction bases with no gene match: 9. CDR3 size: 15 residues. The germline gives CDR1 MDHEN, CDR2 SYDVKM. The CDR3 spells CASSRRDRDTDTQYF. The CDR3 DNA sequence: TGTGCCAGCAGTAGGCGGGACAGGGATACGGATACGCAGTATTTT.

The chain combines TRBV6-6 with TRBJ2-7; D perhaps matches TRBD1 (6 bases). The CDR3 runs to 16 residues. Trimming shortened V by 0 bases and J by 3 bases, and 15 bases separated the two germline ends. Germline V gene data show CDR1 as MNHNY and CDR2 as SVGAGI (reference sequence). This chain's CDR3 is CASSYSDSVQGYEQYF. DNA of the CDR3: TGTGCCAGCAGTTACTCGGACAGCGTTCAAGGCTACGAGCAGTACTTC.

The genes are TRBV18 and TRBJ1-2, with a tentative D call TRBD1 (5 bases). V was pared by 0 bases and J by 4 bases, with 9 bases between. This CDR3 is 14 amino acids long. CDR1 is KGHSH and CDR2 is LQKENI in the germline V gene. The CDR3 DNA sequence: TGTGCCAGCTCACCACCGCCGGGGGTCTATGGCTACACCTTC. Protein product: CASSPPPGVYGYTF.

The CDR3 nucleotides read TGTGCCACCTCAATGAACACTGAAGCTTTCTTT. Translating it yields CATSMNTEAFF. The J gene is TRBJ1-1, the V gene TRBV15; D is unresolved. Germline V gene sequence: CDR1 LNHNV, CDR2 YYDKDF (reference sequence). V lost 8 bases to trimming and J lost 0 bases, with 4 bases between them. The CDR3 length is 11 residues. Together with reference TRBV15 and TRBJ1-1, the CDR3 gives the full variable domain: DAMVIQNPRYQVTQFGKPVTLSCSQTLNHNVMYWYQQKSSQAPKLLFHYYDKDFNNEADTPDNFQSRRPNTSFCFLDIRSPGLGDTAMYLCATSMNTEAFFGQGTRLTVV.

V usage is TRBV4-1 and J usage is TRBJ2-2; the match to TRBD1 covers 10 bases. The junction had 8 bases not matched to a gene; V was cut back by 1 base and J by 3 bases. This CDR3 has 18 amino acids. Germline assignment: CDR1 MGHRA and CDR2 YSYEKL. The CDR3 is CASSQVFPGQGYTGELFF. Here the CDR3 DNA reads TGCGCCAGCAGCCAAGTTTTTCCGGGACAGGGGTACACCGGGGAGCTGTTTTTT.

The genes are TRBV12-3 or TRBV12-4 and TRBJ1-2, with D unresolved. Between the trimmed V and J ends, which lost 0 bases and 5 bases, there was a span of 7 bases. This CDR3 contains 13 residues. The CDR3: CASSLAGGYGYTF. CDR3 nucleotides: TGTGCCAGCAGTTTAGCAGGAGGGTATGGCTACACCTTC.

The V gene is TRBV28, the J gene TRBJ1-2; a possible D gene is TRBD1 (5 bases). The V gene lost 4 bases and the J gene lost 4 bases, with 10 bases spanning the gap. The CDR3 is 13 residues long. Germline assignment: CDR1 MDHEN and CDR2 SYDVKM. The CDR3 spells CASSSIGAYGYTF. The CDR3, as DNA: TGTGCCAGCAGTTCGATTGGGGCCTATGGCTACACCTTC.

V usage is TRBV7-9 and J usage is TRBJ1-4, with D possibly matching TRBD1 (6 bases). CDR3 length equals 15 residues. Germline assignment: CDR1 SEHNR and CDR2 FQNEAQ (reference sequence). The V end was cut by 5 bases, the J end by 2 bases, with 12 bases between. The CDR3 DNA reads as TGTGCCAGCAGCGACGGACAGAAGACTAATGAAAAACTGTTTTTT. This sequence encodes CASSDGQKTNEKLFF.

V is TRBV28 and J is TRBJ2-5; 12 bases are shared with TRBD2. Per the germline V gene, CDR1 is MDHEN and CDR2 is SYDVKM. The CDR3 spans 16 residues. V was clipped by 4 bases and J by 4 bases; unmatched bases: 7. The CDR3 sequence: CASSWLAGGPLETQYF. Here the CDR3 DNA reads TGTGCCAGCAGTTGGCTAGCGGGAGGGCCGTTAGAGACCCAGTACTTC.

The chain joins TRBV30 to TRBJ1-4; TRBD1 aligns across 7 bases. The CDR3 is 13 amino acids. Per germline, CDR1 GTSNPN and CDR2 SVGIG (reference sequence). V was clipped by 5 bases and J by 4 bases; unmatched bases: 4. CDR3 bases: TGTGCCTGGGGCAGACAGGGTAATGAAAAACTGTTTTTT. Residues: CAWGRQGNEKLFF.

The V gene is TRBV9, the J gene TRBJ2-1; TRBD2 might be the D (6 bases). The length of the CDR3 is 15 residues. V gave up 0 bases and J gave up 4 bases, with 11 bases separating them. Germline V gene data show CDR1 as SGDLS and CDR2 as YYNGEE. DNA for the CDR3: TGTGCCAGCAGCGTAGCACGGACTACTTACAATGAGCAGTTCTTC. This gives the protein CASSVARTTYNEQFF.

The genes are TRBV10-3 and TRBJ1-1, with unresolved D. The CDR3 covers 14 residues. Germline-derived CDR1 and CDR2 are ENHRY and SYGVKD. V was shortened by 2 bases and J by 0 bases, with 7 bases between the two germline ends. CDR3 amino acids: CAISEGVMNTEAFF. The CDR3 DNA sequence: TGTGCCATCAGTGAGGGAGTGATGAACACTGAAGCTTTCTTT.

The J gene is TRBJ1-1, the V gene TRBV18; D possibly corresponds to TRBD1 (6 bases). With 0 bases removed from V and 11 bases from J, the gap between germline ends came to 16 bases. The germline gives CDR1 KGHSH, CDR2 LQKENI. CDR3 size: 14 residues. CDR3 sequence (DNA): TGTGCCAGCTCACCACCCCACAGGGCCGTAGAGGCTTTCTTT. It codes for CASSPPHRAVEAFF.

V usage is TRBV11-2 and J usage is TRBJ2-7; 10 bases match TRBD1. With 4 bases clipped from V and 3 bases from J, the junction kept 3 bases outside the gene matches. Germline CDR1 is SGHAT and CDR2 is FQNNGV. The CDR3 has 14 residues. DNA for the CDR3: TGTGCCAGCAGCTCCGGGACAGGGGTCTACGAGCAGTACTTC. Translated, it gives CASSSGTGVYEQYF.

The chain carries TRBV6-5 and TRBJ2-7, with TRBD1 as a possible D gene (5 bases). The germline CDR1 and CDR2 sequences are MNHEY and SVGAGI. The CDR3 extends over 11 amino acids. V lost 4 bases and J 5 bases, leaving 6 bases between the germline ends. CDR3: CASSLQDEQYF. DNA of the CDR3: TGTGCCAGCAGTTTACAGGACGAGCAGTACTTC.

This chain links TRBV30 with TRBJ1-1; no firm D call. The V gene's germline CDR1 is GTSNPN and CDR2 SVGIG (reference sequence). The V gene lost 0 bases and the J gene lost 10 bases, with 9 bases spanning the gap. The CDR3 loop spans 11 amino acids. The CDR3 nucleotides read TGTGCCTGGAGTGTACAAGGGAGAGCTTTCTTT. Protein: CAWSVQGRAFF.